This TCR beta chain emerged from a study of T cell responses to AZD1222 COVID-19 vaccine. The CDR3 is 17 residues long. V was shortened by 4 bases and J by 1 base, with 17 bases between the two germline ends. The germline CDR1 and CDR2 sequences are SGHNT and YYREEE (reference sequence). The assay was immunoSEQ multiplex PCR, and TCRdb's table has in-frame clones only and misses some. The sample records 120,000 to 150,000 clones, over 80% being singletons. This specimen consisted of peripheral blood, obtained 28 days after the second AZD1222 dose. This chain connects TRBV5-4 to TRBJ2-2; no clear D. The sequence was collected from an adult who received the AZD1222 COVID-19 vaccine. The CDR3 protein is CASSPPRSDKNTGELFF. The CDR3 DNA reads as TGTGCCAGCAGCCCCCCGAGATCCGACAAGAACACCGGGGAGCTGTTTTTT. Full variable domain (missing parts from reference TRBV5-4 and TRBJ2-2): ETGVTQSPTHLIKTRGQQVTLRCSSQSGHNTVSWYQQALGQGPQFIFQYYREEENGRGNFPPRFSGLQFPNYSSELNVNALELDDSALYLCASSPPRSDKNTGELFFGEGSRLTVL.